A selection of T cell receptor beta chains follows, all from one sample in a study of T cells in Graves' hyperthyroidism and ophthalmopathy. One entry per CDR3 protein, called by TCRdb with MiXCR from the multiplex PCR reads. The sample includes about 400,000 distinct CDR3 sequences, just under 25% of them seen just once. The specimen was blood. These receptors all stem from a man in his fifties or sixties with Graves' hyperthyroidism. Both conserved end residues are part of each CDR3. D genes are given only for firm matches. A row's size may be missing; if present it is once, few, many or a size class.

d_call | j_call | clone_size | v_call | cdr3_nt | cdr3_aa
- | TRBJ2-3 | - | TRBV7-2 | TGTGCCAGCAGCTTAGCGGGAGTGGTGCTCGATACGCAGTATTTT | CASSLAGVVLDTQYF
- | TRBJ1-1 | - | TRBV19 | TGTGCCAGCCAGACATGGAACACTGAAGCTTTCTTT | CASQTWNTEAFF
- | TRBJ2-5 | - | TRBV7-3 | TGTGCCAGCAGCTCTGGACTCGGGTTCGAGACCCAGTACTTC | CASSSGLGFETQYF
- | TRBJ1-5 | - | TRBV7-2 | TGTGCCAGCAGCTTTCTCGCCGGGGGGGTCCGTTTACAGCCCCAGCATTTT | CASSFLAGGVRLQPQHF
- | TRBJ2-7 | many | TRBV11-3 | TGTGCCAGCAGCTCCACAGGGATGCACCCCTACGAGCAGTACTTC | CASSSTGMHPYEQYF
TRBD1 | TRBJ2-7 | - | TRBV7-8 | TGTGCCGGCAGGTCAAGACAGGGGAGCACCTACGAGCAGTACTTC | CAGRSRQGSTYEQYF
TRBD2 | TRBJ2-7 | - | TRBV6-2/TRBV6-3 | TGTGCCAGCAGTTTGGGGGGAGGGGACGCTGAGCAGTACTTC | CASSLGGGDAEQYF
- | TRBJ2-3 | - | TRBV4-2 | TGTGCCAGCAGCCAGAGACCGGGAGCTAGCACAGATACGCAGTATTTT | CASSQRPGASTDTQYF
- | TRBJ2-3 | few | TRBV9 | TGTGCCAGCAGCGCCTACAGGGAGACTACCAACACAGATACGCAGTATTTT | CASSAYRETTNTDTQYF
- | TRBJ1-5 | - | TRBV6-1 | TGTGCCAGCACCCCCAGCTTAGCGGGGCCCCAGCATTTT | CASTPSLAGPQHF
- | TRBJ2-7 | many | TRBV6-1 | TGTGCCAGCAGTGGCGTGGGGGCGGTGGAAAGTTTGTCCTACGAGCAGTACTTC | CASSGVGAVESLSYEQYF
- | TRBJ2-7 | few | TRBV7-2 | TGTGCCAGCAGCACCCAAGGGGCAGGTCCCGAGCAGTACTTC | CASSTQGAGPEQYF
TRBD1 | TRBJ2-7 | - | TRBV5-1 | TGCGCCAGCAGCTTGGGAGGGACAGCCACCTACGTGCAGTACTTC | CASSLGGTATYVQYF